These 20 T cell receptor beta chains were sequenced from one sample in a study of cytomegalovirus exposure and HLA in healthy donors. Primers: 60 Vbeta forward and 13 Jbeta reverse. The data were produced by immunoSEQ multiplex PCR, yet TCRdb's version contains in-frame clones alone and is incomplete. The profile shows over 200,000 clones, around 73% of them singletons. Sequencing was done on a sample of PBMCs. Every receptor here comes from a male donor in good health and CMV-seronegative.

The chain recombines TRBV19 with TRBJ2-6, with D maybe TRBD1 (6 bases). The V gene's germline CDR1 is LNHDA and CDR2 SQIVND (reference sequence). The CDR3 length is 20 residues. Trimming pared 1 base from V and 0 bases from J, leaving 19 bases between. In nucleotides, the CDR3 is TGTGCCAGTAGTATAGGGTACAGGGCACTTTTTATCTCTGGGGCCAACGTCCTGACTTTC. This encodes CASSIGYRALFISGANVLTF. Together with reference TRBV19 and TRBJ2-6, the CDR3 gives the full variable domain: DGGITQSPKYLFRKEGQNVTLSCEQNLNHDAMYWYRQDPGQGLRLIYYSQIVNDFQKGDIAEGYSVSREKKESFPLTVTSAQKNPTAFYLCASSIGYRALFISGANVLTFGAGSRLTVL.

This chain's CDR3 is CASSQDFRGSNQPQHF. For the CDR3, the DNA is TGTGCCAGCAGCCAAGATTTCCGGGGGAGCAATCAGCCCCAGCATTTT. This chain joins TRBV4-2 and TRBJ1-5, with D possibly being TRBD1 (5 bases). Germline V gene sequence: CDR1 LGHNA, CDR2 YNFKEQ. This CDR3 region has 16 residues. V was trimmed by 0 bases and J by 1 base, leaving 10 bases between them.

This clone was counted between two and nine times. The genes are TRBV4-1 and TRBJ1-2, with D perhaps matching TRBD1 (5 bases). Germline CDR1 MGHRA, CDR2 YSYEKL. V lost 4 bases and J 8 bases, leaving 11 bases between the germline ends. The CDR3 consists of 12 residues. CDR3 protein: CASSRPGHGYTF. The CDR3 DNA sequence: TGCGCCAGCAGCCGGCCAGGGCACGGCTACACCTTC.

The chain uses TRBV19 and TRBJ2-7; unclear D gene. This CDR3 has 11 amino acids. The germline V gene has CDR1 LNHDA and CDR2 SQIVND (reference sequence). Trimming removed 10 bases from V and 4 bases from J, with 11 bases in between. The CDR3 nucleotides read TGTGCCACCGAGACTGGGTACGAGCAGTACTTC. Protein sequence: CATETGYEQYF.

The rearrangement links TRBV18 to TRBJ2-5; 13 bases fit TRBD2. With V trimmed by 3 bases and J by 1 base, 5 bases remained unmatched. CDR3 length: 17 amino acids. Germline lookup yields CDR1 KGHSH and CDR2 LQKENI. The CDR3 bases are TGTGCCAGCTCACCCCGGACTAGCGGGAGTCCCCAAGAGACCCAGTACTTC. Translated, it gives CASSPRTSGSPQETQYF.

V is TRBV19 and J is TRBJ2-3; weak D call: TRBD1 (5 bases). Germline V lookup: CDR1 LNHDA, CDR2 SQIVND (reference sequence). V lost 7 bases and J lost 4, with 9 bases in between. The CDR3 runs to 12 residues. The CDR3 loop is CASKGAPDTQYF. The CDR3 DNA is TGTGCCAGTAAAGGGGCACCAGATACGCAGTATTTT.

The chain links TRBV9 to TRBJ2-7; 8 positions match TRBD2. Germline values: CDR1 SGDLS, CDR2 YYNGEE. Trimming took 0 bases from V and 2 from J; bases not matched to a gene: 4. This CDR3 is 15 amino acids long. CDR3 region: CASSVADGRAYEQYF. In DNA form, the CDR3 reads TGTGCCAGCAGCGTAGCGGACGGGAGGGCCTACGAGCAGTACTTC.

The chain carries TRBV29-1 and TRBJ2-2; 7 bases line up with TRBD2. Germline CDR1 SQVTM, CDR2 ANQGSEA. The V gene end was trimmed by 8 bases and the J gene end by 7 bases; junction bases not matched to a gene: 7. CDR3 length: 12 amino acids. The CDR3 coding sequence is TGCAGCTTGCGGGAGAGAGGCGGGGAGCTGTTTTTT. Residues: CSLRERGGELFF.

V gene TRBV9 combines with J gene TRBJ2-7; 13 nucleotides align to TRBD2. CDR3 length: 16 amino acids. Per the germline V gene, CDR1 is SGDLS and CDR2 is YYNGEE. Trimming removed 3 bases from V and 7 bases from J; junction bases left unmatched: 10. This CDR3 is CASSGGTSGDLGEQYF. The CDR3 coding sequence is TGTGCCAGCAGCGGAGGGACTAGCGGGGACTTAGGGGAGCAGTACTTC.

This chain connects TRBV6-5 to TRBJ1-2, with TRBD1 as a possible D gene (5 bases). Per the germline V gene, CDR1 is MNHEY and CDR2 is SVGAGI. Deletions cut 5 bases from V and 4 bases from J, with 5 bases between. The length of the CDR3 is 11 residues. The CDR3 loop reads CASSQGYGYTF. As DNA, the CDR3 is TGTGCCAGCAGTCAGGGCTATGGCTACACCTTC.

The chain combines TRBV19 with TRBJ2-3, with a weak D call TRBD2 (5 bases). The ends were cut back, 4 bases at V and 4 bases at J, with 15 bases in the middle. The germline V gene has CDR1 LNHDA and CDR2 SQIVND (reference sequence). This CDR3 comprises 15 residues. In nucleotides, the CDR3 is TGTGCCAGTAGTACCAGCGGTCTCGAGGCAGATACGCAGTATTTT. Translation gives CASSTSGLEADTQYF.

Here the CDR3 reads CASSSRVPPYEQYF. CDR3 nucleotides: TGTGCCAGCAGTTCCCGAGTTCCGCCCTACGAGCAGTACTTC. The J gene is TRBJ2-5, the V gene TRBV28; D is uncertain. The J call is uncertain, as TRBJ2-7 better fits the DNA end. CDR1 is MDHEN and CDR2 is SYDVKM in the germline V gene. This CDR3 contains 14 residues.

In the case of this clone: An end of the junction does not agree with germline; a read error may underlie this. This chain joins TRBV7-9 and TRBJ1-5, with TRBD1 matching 7 bases. The length of the CDR3 is 16 residues. Germline V lookup: CDR1 SEHNR, CDR2 FQNEAQ (reference sequence). CDR3 DNA sequence: TGTTCCAGCAGTTTATGGGTTGGCAGGGGGAATCAGCCCCAGCATTTT. Translated: CSSSLWVGRGNQPQHF. Drawing the rest from reference TRBV7-9 and TRBJ1-5, the complete variable domain is DTGVSQNPRHKITKRGQNVTFRCDPISEHNRLYWYRQTLGQGPEFLTYFQNEAQLEKSRLLSDRFSAERPKGSFSTLEIQRTEQGDSAMYLCSSSLWVGRGNQPQHFGDGTRLSIL.

The V call is TRBV5-1, the J call TRBJ1-1; no definite D call. V lost 2 bases to trimming and J lost 4 bases, with 12 bases between them. The germline V gene encodes CDR1 SGHRS and CDR2 YFSETQ. This CDR3 has 14 residues. CDR3 residues: CASSLTRWATEAFF. In DNA form, the CDR3 reads TGCGCCAGCAGCTTAACCCGCTGGGCCACTGAAGCTTTCTTT. The full variable domain, completed using reference TRBV5-1 and TRBJ1-1, is KAGVTQTPRYLIKTRGQQVTLSCSPISGHRSVSWYQQTPGQGLQFLFEYFSETQRNKGNFPGRFSGRQFSNSRSEMNVSTLELGDSALYLCASSLTRWATEAFFGQGTRLTVV.

This chain links TRBV2 with TRBJ2-7; the D gene is possibly TRBD1 (6 bases). V shed 6 bases and J shed 1 base, with 13 bases lying between them. Germline CDR1 reads SNHLY; CDR2 reads FYNNEI. The CDR3 has 14 residues. CDR3 residues: CASRNQGPSYEQYF. Written as DNA, the CDR3 is TGTGCCAGCAGAAATCAGGGGCCTTCCTACGAGCAGTACTTC.

This chain connects TRBV9 to TRBJ2-7, with 12 bases lining up with TRBD2. The CDR3 consists of 15 residues. With 3 bases clipped from V and 6 bases from J, the junction kept 7 bases outside the gene matches. Germline V gene lookup returns CDR1 SGDLS and CDR2 YYNGEE. As DNA, the CDR3 is TGTGCCAGCAGCGCCTCACTAGCGGGAGGCCCCGAGCAGTACTTC. Its protein product is CASSASLAGGPEQYF.

This rearrangement joins TRBV28 to TRBJ1-2, with a weak D call TRBD1 (5 bases). V was cut by 7 bases and J by 4 bases, with 10 bases left in between. Looked up from germline, CDR1 is MDHEN and CDR2 is SYDVKM. The CDR3 covers 12 residues. The CDR3 nucleotides read TGTGCCAGCACCTCGACAGCCTATGGCTACACCTTC. Translated: CASTSTAYGYTF.

Turning to this clone: Other DNA sequences in the same sample also yield this CDR3. The V gene is TRBV27, the J gene TRBJ2-2, with D tentatively TRBD1 (5 bases). V was trimmed by 7 bases and J by 6 bases, leaving 21 bases between them. The CDR3 contains 16 residues. Per germline, CDR1 MNHEY and CDR2 SMNVEV (reference sequence). The CDR3 loop is CASKVLGQGVPGELFF. In DNA form, the CDR3 reads TGTGCCAGCAAAGTTTTGGGGCAGGGTGTCCCCGGGGAGCTGTTTTTT.

This chain uses TRBV23-1 with TRBJ1-5, with 10 bases aligning to TRBD1. TRBV23-1 carries the ORF label, with uncertain function. V lost 7 bases to trimming and J lost 7 bases; unmatched junction nucleotides: 7. CDR3 length equals 14 residues. The CDR3 DNA sequence: TGCGCCAGCACCTACGGGACAGGGGCCCAGCCCCAGCATTTT. This codes for CASTYGTGAQPQHF.

Note on this clone: At one end, the junction sequence differs from germline, possibly due to a read error. The chain employs TRBV7-9 and TRBJ1-1; perhaps TRBD1 as D (5 bases). CDR1 is SEHNR, CDR2 FQNEAQ, per germline (reference sequence). This CDR3 has 15 residues. CDR3 residues: CSSSSRQLDNTEAFF. CDR3 nucleotide sequence: TGTTCCAGCAGCAGTCGACAGCTAGATAACACTGAAGCTTTCTTT.